Below are 26 T cell receptor beta chains sequenced from a single sample in a study of CD8 T cells in Susac syndrome. The RNA, about 0.5 to 1 ug, was put through reverse transcription using random hexamers. TCRdb fed the immunoSEQ multiplex PCR reads into MiXCR, producing one record per CDR3 protein. The sample records about 180,000 distinct CDR3 sequences, under 95% being singletons. Sequencing input: CD4+ T cells from PBMCs. All receptors come from a human donor with Susac syndrome.

The rearrangement uses TRBV29-1 and TRBJ1-1; no clear D gene. Germline CDR1 and CDR2: SQVTM and ANQGSEA. The CDR3 sequence is 13 residues long. With 3 bases removed from V and 1 base from J, the gap between germline ends came to 9 bases. CDR3 region: CSVDTGKNTEAFF. CDR3 sequence (DNA): TGCAGCGTTGACACGGGAAAGAACACTGAAGCTTTCTTT.

The gene calls are TRBV20-1 and TRBJ2-5; D gene ambiguous. Germline CDR1 and CDR2: DFQATT and SNEGSKA (reference sequence). The CDR3 is 14 residues long. V lost 1 base to trimming and J lost 1 base, with 10 bases between them. CDR3 amino acids: CSARAAVSQETQYF. The CDR3 nucleotides read TGCAGTGCTAGAGCTGCGGTGAGCCAAGAGACCCAGTACTTC.

The chain uses TRBV20-1 and TRBJ1-2, with a possible D match to TRBD1 (6 bases). This CDR3 contains 12 residues. Germline assignment: CDR1 DFQATT and CDR2 SNEGSKA (reference sequence). The ends were cut back, 5 bases at V and 6 bases at J, with 13 bases in the middle. The CDR3 loop reads CSARTVGNGYTF. The CDR3 bases are TGCAGTGCTCGGACAGTCGGCAATGGCTACACCTTC.

The V gene is TRBV14, the J gene TRBJ1-6, with D hard to call. Trimming took 0 bases from V and 0 from J, leaving 9 bases between them. The germline CDR1 and CDR2 sequences are SGHDN and FVKESK. The CDR3 is 17 residues long. CDR3 DNA sequence: TGTGCCAGCAGCCAAGAAGGTATCGGCTCCTATAATTCACCCCTCCACTTT. It codes for CASSQEGIGSYNSPLHF.

CDR3 nucleotides: TGTGCCAGCAGCCAAGTACAGGGGGTATTGGGGAATGAGCAGTTCTTC. Protein: CASSQVQGVLGNEQFF. V gene TRBV14 combines with J gene TRBJ2-1; 8 positions agree with TRBD1. The CDR3 totals 16 residues. The germline CDR1 and CDR2 sequences are SGHDN and FVKESK. The J segment lost 7 bases and the V segment lost 1 base, leaving 9 bases of the junction unmatched.

CDR3 nucleotide sequence: TGTGCCAGCGGACAGGAGCCGAACACTGAAGCTTTCTTT. It yields the protein CASGQEPNTEAFF. The chain employs TRBV2 and TRBJ1-1, with TRBD1 identical over 7 bases. The CDR3 loop spans 13 amino acids. Germline V gene data show CDR1 as SNHLY and CDR2 as FYNNEI. V was clipped by 8 bases and J by 1 base; unmatched bases: 4.

The genes are TRBV5-1 and TRBJ2-1; D is undetermined. CDR1 and CDR2 from the germline V gene are SGHRS and YFSETQ. This CDR3 contains 12 residues. The V end was cut by 4 bases, the J end by 6 bases, with 8 bases between. For the CDR3, the DNA is TGCGCCAGCAGCGGACCATCCAATGAGCAGTTCTTC. Protein sequence: CASSGPSNEQFF.

The V call is TRBV9, the J call TRBJ1-2; D unclear. Deletions cut 0 bases from V and 2 bases from J, with 5 bases between. This CDR3 is 13 amino acids long. Looked up from germline, CDR1 is SGDLS and CDR2 is YYNGEE. CDR3 bases: TGTGCCAGCAGCGTAGGGCAGAACTATGGCTACACCTTC. Translated, it gives CASSVGQNYGYTF.

As regards this clonotype: One end of the junction varies from germline; a read error may be responsible. The chain joins TRBV30 to TRBJ1-3; D ambiguous. Germline V gene data show CDR1 as GTSNPN and CDR2 as SVGIG (reference sequence). CDR3 length: 13 residues. CDR3 in DNA: TGTGCCTGGAGGACGAGCTCTGAAAACACCATATATTTT. Amino acids: CAWRTSSENTIYF.

This chain connects TRBV2 to TRBJ2-3, with TRBD1 matching 7 bases. CDR3 size: 17 residues. J was trimmed by 2 bases and V by 6 bases; bases with no gene match: 14. Looked up from germline, CDR1 is SNHLY and CDR2 is FYNNEI. DNA for the CDR3: TGTGCCAGCAGACCTATACGTGGGACAGCCAACACAGATACGCAGTATTTT. Residues: CASRPIRGTANTDTQYF.

The genes are TRBV3-1 and TRBJ1-1, with D possibly TRBD1 on 6 matching bases. Per germline, CDR1 LGHDT and CDR2 YNNKEL (reference sequence). There are 14 residues in the CDR3. The germline V and J ends were trimmed by 1 base and 4 bases, with 10 bases remaining between them. The CDR3 region is CASSQVQGPTEAFF. CDR3 bases: TGTGCCAGCAGCCAAGTTCAGGGGCCCACTGAAGCTTTCTTT.

This chain links TRBV15 with TRBJ1-2; tentatively, D is TRBD1 (6 bases). Germline V CDR1 and CDR2: LNHNV, YYDKDF (reference sequence). The CDR3 spans 15 residues. The V end was cut by 0 bases, the J end by 5 bases, with 13 bases between. CDR3 DNA sequence: TGTGCCACCAGCAGAGATCGAGGACAGAGTTATGGCTACACCTTC. Amino acids: CATSRDRGQSYGYTF.

The V and J genes are TRBV5-4 and TRBJ1-3; D is possibly TRBD1 (5 bases). CDR1 is SGHNT, CDR2 YYREEE, per germline (reference sequence). CDR3 length: 15 residues. V lost 2 bases and J 4 bases, leaving 13 bases between the germline ends. The CDR3 loop is CASSFVEGKGNTIYF. Here the CDR3 DNA reads TGTGCCAGCAGCTTCGTGGAGGGGAAAGGAAACACCATATATTTT. The entire variable domain, with the rest obtained from reference TRBV5-4 and TRBJ1-3, is as follows: ETGVTQSPTHLIKTRGQQVTLRCSSQSGHNTVSWYQQALGQGPQFIFQYYREEENGRGNFPPRFSGLQFPNYSSELNVNALELDDSALYLCASSFVEGKGNTIYFGEGSWLTVV.

This sequence joins TRBV6-6 and TRBJ2-5; TRBD1 matches at 7 bases. The CDR3 contains 15 residues. The germline V gene has CDR1 MNHNY and CDR2 SVGAGI (reference sequence). J gave up 1 base and V 4 bases, and 6 bases lay outside the gene matches. Written as DNA, the CDR3 is TGTGCCAGCAGTTCGGCGGACAGGATCCAAGAGACCCAGTACTTC. It encodes CASSSADRIQETQYF.

In nucleotides, the CDR3 is TGTGCCAGTAGTATAGACAGGGGGAGCAATCAGCCCCAGCATTTT. Its translation is CASSIDRGSNQPQHF. This chain uses TRBV19 with TRBJ1-5, with TRBD1 matching over 7 bases. The CDR3 has 15 residues. Germline V lookup: CDR1 LNHDA, CDR2 SQIVND (reference sequence). Unmatched junction bases numbered 0, after V lost 0 bases and J lost 1 base.

The chain employs TRBV4-1 and TRBJ1-2, with D uncertain. The germline gives CDR1 MGHRA, CDR2 YSYEKL. Trimming pared 1 base from V and 8 bases from J, leaving 11 bases between. The CDR3 loop spans 13 amino acids. CDR3 region: CASSQGRREGYTF. CDR3 nucleotides: TGCGCCAGCAGCCAAGGAAGAAGGGAAGGCTACACCTTC.

The chain uses TRBV4-3 and TRBJ1-4; D perhaps matches TRBD1 (6 bases). The CDR3 is made up of 16 amino acids. CDR1 and CDR2 from the germline V gene are LGHNA and YSLEER. The ends were cut back, 1 base at V and 10 bases at J, with 19 bases in the middle. Written as DNA, the CDR3 is TGCGCCAGCAGCCAAGCGGTTGTGGGGGCCGATGGAAAACTGTTTTTT. It translates to CASSQAVVGADGKLFF.

This clonotype has only one observation. This CDR3 reads CSAVPAGYGYTF. The DNA of the CDR3 is TGCAGTGCTGTCCCGGCTGGCTATGGCTACACCTTC. The gene calls are TRBV20-1 and TRBJ1-2; no definite D call. Germline V gives CDR1 DFQATT, CDR2 SNEGSKA (reference sequence). CDR3 length: 12 residues. Trimming stripped 5 bases from V and 4 bases from J, with 11 bases between.

The chain couples TRBV7-9 to TRBJ1-1, with 8 bases matching TRBD1. CDR3 length equals 13 residues. Trimming at V came to 5 bases and at J to 8 bases, leaving 7 bases not matched to a gene. Germline V CDR1 and CDR2: SEHNR, FQNEAQ (reference sequence). CDR3 nucleotides: TGTGCCAGCAGCCAGGCCAGGGGGCGAGAAGCTTTCTTT. Translated, it gives CASSQARGREAFF.

The CDR3 nucleotides read TGCAGTGCTACCCCCCCCAGCGGGAACCAAGAGACCCAGTACTTC. Its protein product is CSATPPSGNQETQYF. The chain links TRBV20-1 to TRBJ2-5, with 7 bases that match TRBD2. V was clipped by 4 bases and J by 0 bases; unmatched bases: 8. The CDR3 extends over 15 amino acids. CDR1 DFQATT and CDR2 SNEGSKA come from the germline V gene (reference sequence).

The V gene is TRBV4-1, the J gene TRBJ2-3; D unresolved. The V gene lost 0 bases and the J gene lost 0 bases, with 7 bases spanning the gap. The CDR3 sequence is 15 residues long. CDR1 and CDR2 from the germline V gene are MGHRA and YSYEKL. The CDR3 sequence: CASSQDAPSTDTQYF. The CDR3, as DNA: TGCGCCAGCAGCCAAGACGCCCCAAGCACAGATACGCAGTATTTT.

This rearrangement joins TRBV12-3 or TRBV12-4 to TRBJ2-1, with no clear D. The CDR3 sequence is 15 residues long. Trimming took off 6 bases at V and 0 bases at J, with 12 bases between the two ends. This CDR3 is CASRAQVNSYNEQFF. In DNA, the CDR3 is TGTGCCAGCAGGGCCCAGGTAAACTCCTACAATGAGCAGTTCTTC.

The chain carries TRBV6-2 or TRBV6-3 and TRBJ1-1; TRBD1 matches 9 bases. This CDR3 region has 13 residues. The junction had 3 bases not matched to a gene; V was cut back by 8 bases and J by 2 bases. CDR1 and CDR2 from the germline V gene are MNHEY and SVGEGT. DNA for the CDR3: TGTGCCAGCGGGACAGGGACAAACACTGAAGCTTTCTTT. It encodes CASGTGTNTEAFF.

V usage is TRBV30 and J usage is TRBJ1-2; a possible D gene is TRBD1 (5 bases). The germline V gene has CDR1 GTSNPN and CDR2 SVGIG (reference sequence). The V end lost 3 bases, the J end lost 6 bases, and 17 bases lay between the germline ends. This CDR3 comprises 14 residues. The CDR3 loop is CAWRVPGSGNGYTF. As DNA, the CDR3 is TGTGCCTGGAGAGTCCCGGGCTCAGGGAATGGCTACACCTTC.

The V gene is TRBV2, the J gene TRBJ2-5, with TRBD1 as a possible D gene (5 bases). In germline, CDR1 is SNHLY, CDR2 FYNNEI. Trimming took off 4 bases at V and 2 bases at J, with 11 bases between the two ends. This CDR3 has 14 amino acids. CDR3 DNA sequence: TGTGCCAGCAGTGGACAGACCGTTCAAGAGACCCAGTACTTC. Protein product: CASSGQTVQETQYF.

This sequence joins TRBV25-1 and TRBJ2-1; 13 nucleotides agree with TRBD2. The CDR3 is 18 residues long. In germline, CDR1 is MGHDK, CDR2 SYGVNS. With 5 bases clipped from V and 3 bases from J, the junction kept 10 bases outside the gene matches. Here the CDR3 DNA reads TGTGCCAGCAGTCGTTCTGGACTAGCGGGGGAGATCTACAATGAGCAGTTCTTC. Its protein product is CASSRSGLAGEIYNEQFF. Supplemented by reference TRBV25-1 and TRBJ2-1, the full variable domain reads EADIYQTPRYLVIGTGKKITLECSQTMGHDKMYWYQQDPGMELHLIHYSYGVNSTEKGDLSSESTVSRIRTEHFPLTLESARPSHTSQYLCASSRSGLAGEIYNEQFFGPGTRLTVL.